This T cell receptor beta chain was found in a study of post-analysis software for immune sequencing data. Concerning this clonotype itself: Antigen specificity is unknown.

Each TCR beta cDNA library carried unique molecular identifiers. MiXCR, applied by TCRdb to the PCR reads, yields one record per CDR3 protein. The table records under 900,000 distinct CDR3 sequences, around 50% of them present only once. General study points: Patients had higher frequencies than controls of five or six TRBV segments, including TRBV5-6, TRBV5-1 and TRBV20-1. The authors found that F measure strongly co-clustered same-batch samples.

Per the germline V gene, CDR1 is DFQATT and CDR2 is SNEGSKA (reference sequence). The CDR3 runs 14 residues. Deletions cut 5 bases from V and 1 base from J, with 12 bases between. The sequence derives from a girl aged 5-17 years with multiple sclerosis. Material for sequencing was blood. This sequence joins TRBV20-1 and TRBJ2-1; D may be TRBD1 (7 bases). CDR3 region: CSAQGDWSYNEQFF. In DNA, the CDR3 is TGCAGTGCTCAGGGGGACTGGTCCTACAATGAGCAGTTCTTC.